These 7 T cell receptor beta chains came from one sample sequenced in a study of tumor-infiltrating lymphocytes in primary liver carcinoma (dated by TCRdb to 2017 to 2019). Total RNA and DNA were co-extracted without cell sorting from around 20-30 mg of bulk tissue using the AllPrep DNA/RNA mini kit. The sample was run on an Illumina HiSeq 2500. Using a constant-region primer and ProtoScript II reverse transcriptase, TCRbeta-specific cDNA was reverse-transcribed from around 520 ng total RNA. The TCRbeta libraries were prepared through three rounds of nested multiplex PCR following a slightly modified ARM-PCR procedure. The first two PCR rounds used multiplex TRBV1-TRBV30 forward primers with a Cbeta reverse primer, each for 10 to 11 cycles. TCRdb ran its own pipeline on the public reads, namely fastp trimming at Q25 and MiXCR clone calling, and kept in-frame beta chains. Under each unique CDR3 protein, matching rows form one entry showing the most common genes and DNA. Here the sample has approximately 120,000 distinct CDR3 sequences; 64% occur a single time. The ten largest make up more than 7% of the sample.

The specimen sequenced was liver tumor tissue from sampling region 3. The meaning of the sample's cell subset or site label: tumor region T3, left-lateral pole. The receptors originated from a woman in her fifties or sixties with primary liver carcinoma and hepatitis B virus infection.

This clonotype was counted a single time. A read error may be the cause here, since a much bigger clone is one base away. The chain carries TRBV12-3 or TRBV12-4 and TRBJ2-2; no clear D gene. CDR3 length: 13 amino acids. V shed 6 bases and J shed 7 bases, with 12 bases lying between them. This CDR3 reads CASRAFGIGELFF. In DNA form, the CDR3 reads TGTGCCAGCAGGGCTTTTGGGATCGGGGAGCTGTTTTTT.

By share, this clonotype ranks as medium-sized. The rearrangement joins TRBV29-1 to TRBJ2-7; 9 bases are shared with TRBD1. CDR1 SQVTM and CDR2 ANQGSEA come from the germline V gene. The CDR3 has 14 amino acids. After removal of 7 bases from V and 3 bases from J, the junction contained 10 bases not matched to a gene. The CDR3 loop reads CSARRDREGYEQYF. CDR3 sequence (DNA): TGCAGCGCCAGAAGGGACAGGGAGGGCTACGAGCAGTACTTC.

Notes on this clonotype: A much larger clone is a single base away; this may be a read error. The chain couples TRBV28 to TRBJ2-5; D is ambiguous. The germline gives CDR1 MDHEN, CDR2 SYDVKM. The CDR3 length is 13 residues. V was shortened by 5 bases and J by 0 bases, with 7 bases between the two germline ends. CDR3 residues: CASSEMNQETQYF. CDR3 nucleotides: TGTGCCAGCAGTGAGATGAACCAAGAGACCCAGTACTTC.

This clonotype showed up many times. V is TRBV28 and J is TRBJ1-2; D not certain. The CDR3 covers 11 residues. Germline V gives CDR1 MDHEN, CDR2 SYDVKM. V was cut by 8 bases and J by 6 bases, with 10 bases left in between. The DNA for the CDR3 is TGTGCCAGCGGCCGATCGGATGGCTACACCTTC. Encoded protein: CASGRSDGYTF.

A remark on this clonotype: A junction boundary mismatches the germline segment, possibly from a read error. The CDR3 protein is CASIFRDRNTEAFF. In nucleotides, the CDR3 is TGTGCCAGCATCTTTAGAGACAGGAACACTGAAGCCTTCTTT. The chain is built from TRBV11-2 and TRBJ1-1, with a possible D match to TRBD1 (6 bases). The length of the CDR3 is 14 residues. Per the germline V gene, CDR1 is SGHAT and CDR2 is FQNNGV.

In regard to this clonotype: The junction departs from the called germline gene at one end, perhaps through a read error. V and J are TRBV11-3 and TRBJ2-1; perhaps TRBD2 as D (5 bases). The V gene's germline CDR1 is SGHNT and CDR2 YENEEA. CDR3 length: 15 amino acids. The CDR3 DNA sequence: TGTGTCAGCAGCTTGGCAGCGGCTTCCTGGGGTGAGCAGTTCTTC. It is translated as CVSSLAAASWGEQFF.

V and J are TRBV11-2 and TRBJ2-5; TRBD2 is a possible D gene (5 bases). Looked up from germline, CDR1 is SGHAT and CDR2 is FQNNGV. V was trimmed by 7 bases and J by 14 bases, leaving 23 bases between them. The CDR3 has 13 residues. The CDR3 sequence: CASNSDIGVREYF. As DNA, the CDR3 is TGTGCCAGCAACTCAGATATCGGGGTCCGCGAATACTTC.